These 9 T cell receptor beta chains originate from one sample sequenced in a study of control samples from healthy donors and cancer patients. Using immunoSEQ multiplex PCR, the repertoire was profiled, and TCRdb retains in-frame clones only, with some absent. This sample has about 100,000 clones, with 87% found just once. Source material: blood. All receptors come from a woman aged 45-65 years in good health.

The V and J genes are TRBV9 and TRBJ2-2; D remains ambiguous. CDR1 SGDLS and CDR2 YYNGEE come from the germline V gene. CDR3 size: 13 residues. V lost 1 base and J 6 bases, leaving 7 bases between the germline ends. CDR3 nucleotides: TGTGCCAGCAGCGTATCTCGTGCCGGGGAGCTGTTTTTT. Encoded protein: CASSVSRAGELFF.

This clone was counted a few times. This chain connects TRBV7-9 to TRBJ2-7, with TRBD2 identical over 9 bases. The CDR3 covers 13 residues. V was clipped by 3 bases and J by 3 bases; unmatched bases: 0. The germline CDR1 and CDR2 sequences are SEHNR and FQNEAQ (reference sequence). The CDR3 reads CASSLRGGYEQYF. The CDR3 nucleotides read TGTGCCAGCAGCTTGCGGGGGGGCTACGAGCAGTACTTC.

The chain joins TRBV5-6 to TRBJ1-6; a possible D gene is TRBD1 (5 bases). Germline V gene lookup returns CDR1 SGHDT and CDR2 YYEEEE. With 1 base removed from V and 9 bases from J, the gap between germline ends came to 14 bases. The length of the CDR3 is 15 residues. The CDR3 DNA reads as TGTGCCAGCAGCTTGCGGTCGTCAGGGACTTCACCCCTCCACTTT. Translating it yields CASSLRSSGTSPLHF.

The rearrangement joins TRBV7-2 to TRBJ2-1; 7 nucleotides align to TRBD2. The germline gives CDR1 SGHTA, CDR2 FQGNSA. CDR3 length: 14 residues. The ends lost 4 bases at V and 8 bases at J; junction bases unmatched: 8. CDR3 in DNA: TGTGCCAGCAGCTCGGGACTACCTCTCGATGAGCAGTTCTTC. It specifies CASSSGLPLDEQFF.

The CDR3 loop is CASSLAAGAGTEAFF. Here the CDR3 DNA reads TGTGCCAGCAGTTTAGCGGCAGGGGCGGGCACTGAAGCTTTCTTT. J is TRBJ1-1 and V is TRBV27; possible D gene TRBD1, 6 bases. V was cut by 2 bases and J by 4 bases, with 14 bases left in between. Germline V gene lookup returns CDR1 MNHEY and CDR2 SMNVEV (reference sequence). CDR3 length equals 15 residues.

This chain links TRBV19 with TRBJ2-1; 11 nucleotides match TRBD2. The J segment lost 4 bases and the V segment lost 5 bases, leaving 10 bases of the junction unmatched. The CDR3 contains 17 residues. The germline CDR1 and CDR2 sequences are LNHDA and SQIVND (reference sequence). The CDR3 here is CASSRILTSGGYNEQFF. The CDR3 nucleotides read TGTGCCAGTAGTCGCATATTAACTAGCGGGGGATACAATGAGCAGTTCTTC. The complete variable domain, with remaining parts taken from reference TRBV19 and TRBJ2-1, reads DGGITQSPKYLFRKEGQNVTLSCEQNLNHDAMYWYRQDPGQGLRLIYYSQIVNDFQKGDIAEGYSVSREKKESFPLTVTSAQKNPTAFYLCASSRILTSGGYNEQFFGPGTRLTVL.

This chain uses TRBV4-2 with TRBJ1-5, with D unresolved. Between the trimmed V and J ends, which lost 0 bases and 9 bases, there was a span of 15 bases. The germline V gene has CDR1 LGHNA and CDR2 YNFKEQ. This CDR3 is 15 amino acids long. The CDR3 here is CASSQDYLGRRPQHF. The CDR3 coding sequence is TGTGCCAGCAGCCAAGATTACCTAGGTAGGAGGCCCCAGCATTTT.

Only one count was recorded for this clone. The V call is TRBV18, the J call TRBJ2-5; 8 nucleotides match TRBD1. The CDR3 length is 16 residues. V shed 4 bases, J shed 4 bases, and the junction held 11 bases outside the gene matches. Germline values: CDR1 KGHSH, CDR2 LQKENI. The CDR3 here is CASSLPPRTGRETQYF. The DNA of the CDR3 is TGTGCCAGCTCACTACCACCGAGGACAGGGCGAGAGACCCAGTACTTC.

A single count supports this clone. The chain combines TRBV6-4 with TRBJ2-4, with D possibly TRBD1 on 6 matching bases. Germline CDR1 and CDR2: MRHNA and SNTAGT. Between the trimmed V and J ends, which lost 8 bases and 0 bases, there was a span of 17 bases. The CDR3 loop spans 16 amino acids. CDR3 coding DNA: TGTGCCAGCCGGACGGGACATTCACTAGCCAAAAACATTCAGTACTTC. The encoded protein is CASRTGHSLAKNIQYF.